These 19 T cell receptor beta chains came from one sample sequenced in a study of shared clonotypes between healthy human individuals. Naive CD8 isolation took CD45RO-negative cells positively selected for CCR7 and excluded terminally differentiated effector memory CD45RA+ cells. The method was immunoSEQ multiplex PCR; TCRdb's version includes in-frame clones alone and lacks a portion of them. This table has about 800,000 clones, about 96% appearing once. The sample comprised naive CD8+ T cells sorted from blood. Every receptor here comes from a man between 25 and 39 years old in good health.

The CDR3 loop is CASSYVVNTEAFF. CDR3 sequence (DNA): TGTGCCAGCAGTTACGTGGTGAACACTGAAGCTTTCTTT. V usage is TRBV6-5 and J usage is TRBJ1-1; no firm D call. V was cut by 2 bases and J by 0 bases, with 4 bases left in between. Germline V gene lookup returns CDR1 MNHEY and CDR2 SVGAGI. The CDR3 consists of 13 residues.

The chain joins TRBV4-3 to TRBJ2-7; tentative D call: TRBD1 (6 bases). Germline-derived CDR1 and CDR2 are LGHNA and YSLEER. The V end lost 2 bases, the J end lost 2 bases, and 16 bases lay between the germline ends. The length of the CDR3 is 16 residues. For the CDR3, the DNA is TGCGCCAGCAGCCAAAATGATCAGGGACATACCTACGAGCAGTACTTC. Protein: CASSQNDQGHTYEQYF.

The J gene is TRBJ2-1, the V gene TRBV11-2, with 8 bases aligning to TRBD2. In germline, CDR1 is SGHAT, CDR2 FQNNGV. The V gene end was trimmed by 5 bases and the J gene end by 4 bases; junction bases not matched to a gene: 13. CDR3 size: 17 residues. The chain's CDR3 is CASSARSLREVYNEQFF. CDR3 DNA sequence: TGTGCCAGCAGCGCCCGGAGTTTGCGGGAGGTTTACAATGAGCAGTTCTTC.

The V gene is TRBV7-9, the J gene TRBJ2-3; D perhaps matches TRBD2 (7 bases). CDR1 is SEHNR and CDR2 is FQNEAQ in the germline V gene (reference sequence). CDR3 length: 16 residues. With 4 bases removed from V and 6 bases from J, the gap between germline ends came to 20 bases. The CDR3 DNA is TGTGCCAGCAGCTCCCCCCAGGGCGGGGGCCCCGATACGCAGTATTTT. Its protein product is CASSSPQGGGPDTQYF.

The rearrangement uses TRBV27 and TRBJ1-1; 12 nucleotides agree with TRBD1. Germline V CDR1 and CDR2: MNHEY, SMNVEV (reference sequence). The CDR3 loop spans 14 amino acids. The V segment lost 6 bases and the J segment 5 bases; nucleotides outside the gene matches: 4. CDR3 bases: TGTGCCAGCAGGGGACAGGGGGCGACGACTGAAGCTTTCTTT. It yields the protein CASRGQGATTEAFF.

The gene calls are TRBV10-3 and TRBJ2-5; D may be TRBD1 (6 bases). Trimming pared 8 bases from V and 4 bases from J, leaving 8 bases between. This CDR3 region has 11 residues. Germline V gives CDR1 ENHRY, CDR2 SYGVKD. The CDR3 protein is CAIDRRETQYF. The CDR3 nucleotides read TGTGCCATCGACAGGAGAGAGACCCAGTACTTC.

In its sample, this clone was seen once. The chain has TRBV11-2 and TRBJ2-7; 11 bases match TRBD2. The CDR3 covers 14 residues. Germline CDR1 reads SGHAT; CDR2 reads FQNNGV. After removal of 0 bases from V and 6 bases from J, the junction contained 1 base not matched to a gene. CDR3 residues: CASSLELAGAEQYF. CDR3 DNA sequence: TGTGCCAGCAGCTTAGAACTAGCGGGAGCCGAGCAGTACTTC.

The chain recombines TRBV9 with TRBJ1-5; D not resolved. Deletions cut 4 bases from V and 4 bases from J, with 12 bases between. The germline CDR1 and CDR2 sequences are SGDLS and YYNGEE. This CDR3 region has 14 residues. CDR3 nucleotide sequence: TGTGCCAGCAGCCCCACTTCGGGGAATCAGCCCCAGCATTTT. Protein sequence: CASSPTSGNQPQHF.

This chain uses TRBV7-8 with TRBJ2-7, with D tentatively TRBD2 (6 bases). The length of the CDR3 is 14 residues. Germline CDR1 SGHVS, CDR2 FQNEAQ. The V end lost 1 base, the J end lost 2 bases, and 9 bases lay between the germline ends. The DNA of the CDR3 is TGTGCCAGCAGCTTAGTAGCGGAGGCCTACGAGCAGTACTTC. Translation: CASSLVAEAYEQYF.

This clone occurred once. At the DNA level, this CDR3 is encoded by other sequences in the same sample as well. The CDR3 DNA follows: TGTGCCAGCAGCCCGGGGTCCTACGAGCAGTACTTC. Translating it yields CASSPGSYEQYF. J is TRBJ2-7 and V is TRBV25-1; the D gene is possibly TRBD2 (5 bases). The CDR3 is 12 amino acids. The germline V gene encodes CDR1 MGHDK and CDR2 SYGVNS. V lost 6 bases and J lost 1, with 7 bases in between.

The CDR3 sequence is CASSQEEGFYEQYF. The CDR3 nucleotides read TGTGCCAGCAGCCAAGAGGAAGGGTTCTACGAGCAGTACTTC. The chain couples TRBV14 to TRBJ2-7, with D unresolved. CDR1 and CDR2 from the germline V gene are SGHDN and FVKESK. V was shortened by 0 bases and J by 3 bases, with 9 bases between the two germline ends. CDR3 size: 14 residues.

The V call is TRBV11-3, the J call TRBJ2-3; no firm D call. The V gene lost 1 base and the J gene lost 6 bases, with 8 bases spanning the gap. The germline V gene encodes CDR1 SGHNT and CDR2 YENEEA. This CDR3 has 13 residues. The CDR3, as DNA: TGTGCCAGCAGCTTAGTAGTTCAGGATACGCAGTATTTT. It specifies CASSLVVQDTQYF.

The CDR3 DNA reads as TGTGCCAGCAACCTACTAGCGGGAGGGGGAGAGACCCAGTACTTC. This sequence encodes CASNLLAGGGETQYF. V is TRBV7-6 and J is TRBJ2-5; TRBD2 matches at 13 bases. The V gene end was trimmed by 7 bases and the J gene end by 4 bases; junction bases not matched to a gene: 6. The CDR3 runs to 15 residues. CDR1 is SGHVS, CDR2 FNYEAQ, per germline. The complete variable domain, with remaining parts taken from reference TRBV7-6 and TRBJ2-5, reads GAGVSQSPRYKVTKRGQDVALRCDPISGHVSLYWYRQALGQGPEFLTYFNYEAQQDKSGLPNDRFSAERPEGSISTLTIQRTEQRDSAMYRCASNLLAGGGETQYFGPGTRLLVL.

The V gene is TRBV29-1, the J gene TRBJ2-1, with TRBD2 identical over 11 bases. There are 18 residues in the CDR3. Trimming at V came to 4 bases and at J to 0 bases, leaving 11 bases not matched to a gene. CDR1 SQVTM and CDR2 ANQGSEA come from the germline V gene. CDR3 in amino acids: CSVVGLAGGLSSYNEQFF. CDR3 DNA sequence: TGCAGCGTTGTGGGGCTAGCGGGAGGACTAAGCTCCTACAATGAGCAGTTCTTC.

A word on this clone: The junction departs from germline at one end; a sequencing error may be responsible. This chain uses TRBV5-1 with TRBJ2-2; no clear D gene. The CDR3 has 14 residues. Germline-derived CDR1 and CDR2 are SGHRS and YFSETQ. CDR3 bases: TGCGCCAGCAGCTTGGATCGGAACTCCGGGGAGCTGTTTTTT. It codes for CASSLDRNSGELFF.

The rearrangement links TRBV30 to TRBJ2-1; the D is unclear. Per the germline V gene, CDR1 is GTSNPN and CDR2 is SVGIG (reference sequence). Trimming removed 0 bases from V and 0 bases from J, with 9 bases in between. The length of the CDR3 is 15 residues. CDR3 bases: TGTGCCTGGAGTGTACGTGGTTTCTCCTACAATGAGCAGTTCTTC. Protein sequence: CAWSVRGFSYNEQFF.

The CDR3 loop reads CSVEGLAGEPWGDTQYF. In DNA, the CDR3 is TGCAGCGTTGAAGGACTAGCGGGAGAGCCCTGGGGAGATACGCAGTATTTT. V and J are TRBV29-1 and TRBJ2-3, with TRBD2 identical over 12 bases. Germline V lookup: CDR1 SQVTM, CDR2 ANQGSEA. After removal of 1 base from V and 5 bases from J, the junction contained 10 bases not matched to a gene. The CDR3 spans 17 residues.

This chain links TRBV11-2 with TRBJ2-2; 9 bases line up with TRBD1. The germline V gene encodes CDR1 SGHAT and CDR2 FQNNGV. This CDR3 is 15 amino acids long. The junction had 7 bases not matched to a gene; V was cut back by 5 bases and J by 6 bases. The CDR3 region has the DNA TGTGCCAGCAGCCAGGGACAGGGTATCGCCGGGGAGCTGTTTTTT. Its protein is CASSQGQGIAGELFF.

The chain uses TRBV29-1 and TRBJ2-5; unclear D gene. Germline V gene data show CDR1 as SQVTM and CDR2 as ANQGSEA. The V end lost 3 bases, the J end lost 10 bases, and 3 bases lay between the germline ends. The CDR3 consists of 8 residues. The CDR3 sequence is CSVEDQYF. In nucleotides, the CDR3 is TGCAGCGTTGAGGACCAGTACTTC.